These 22 T cell receptor beta chains originate from one sample sequenced in a study of blood T cell repertoires in COVID-19 (TCRdb year 2020). The library was prepared using the immunoSEQ multiplex PCR assay. TCRdb took over this immuneACCESS table, retaining in-frame rearrangements with V and J assigned. Such tables are incomplete; in checked studies, under half of the missing clones stem from an unresolved V gene, and the remainder is unexplained. The sample table contains fewer than 300,000 clones; only one count was recorded for about nine tenths of them. The top ten clones comprise roughly 12% of the sample. Sequenced sample: peripheral blood. The source is a man aged 45-65 years with COVID-19, enrolled during active disease.

This chain connects TRBV5-1 to TRBJ1-6, with D tentatively TRBD1 (5 bases). V dropped 6 bases and J dropped 8 bases, with 21 bases sitting between them. From germline, CDR1 is SGHRS and CDR2 YFSETQ. This CDR3 comprises 16 residues. This chain's CDR3 is CASNPGGSGRDSPLHF. For the CDR3, the DNA is TGCGCCAGCAACCCGGGGGGGTCTGGCAGGGATTCACCCCTCCACTTT.

The rearrangement uses TRBV4-2 and TRBJ2-2, with 9 positions matching TRBD2. The CDR3 has 19 residues. The germline V gene encodes CDR1 LGHNA and CDR2 YNFKEQ. Trimming cost V 0 bases and J 7 bases; bases outside gene matches: 15. The CDR3 here is CASSQDPVWREGLIGELFF. The CDR3 nucleotides read TGTGCCAGCAGCCAAGATCCGGTTTGGCGGGAGGGCCTAATCGGGGAGCTGTTTTTT.

The chain links TRBV28 to TRBJ1-5; TRBD1 agrees at 7 bases. Losses at the gene ends were 5 bases for V and 4 bases for J; bases not matched to a gene: 11. In germline, CDR1 is MDHEN, CDR2 SYDVKM. There are 16 residues in the CDR3. The CDR3 DNA is TGTGCCAGCAGTACAGTCAGACAGGGTGAGAATCAGCCCCAGCATTTT. Protein: CASSTVRQGENQPQHF.

V gene TRBV4-3 combines with J gene TRBJ2-1, with 7 bases identical to TRBD1. The germline CDR1 and CDR2 sequences are LGHNA and YSLEER. This CDR3 is built from 14 residues. J lost 1 base, V lost 4 bases, and 1 base had no gene match. As DNA, the CDR3 is TGCGCCAGCAGCCGGGACAGATCCTACAATGAGCAGTTCTTC. It codes for CASSRDRSYNEQFF.

The gene calls are TRBV25-1 and TRBJ1-2, with TRBD1 identical over 10 bases. The junction had 4 bases not matched to a gene; V was cut back by 4 bases and J by 5 bases. This CDR3 has 14 amino acids. Germline V gene sequence: CDR1 MGHDK, CDR2 SYGVNS. CDR3 nucleotides: TGTGCCAGCAGTGGGGGACAGGGGTATTATGGCTACACCTTC. It encodes CASSGGQGYYGYTF.

This clone was detected only a few times. This chain joins TRBV7-9 and TRBJ2-7; D call uncertain. The germline V gene encodes CDR1 SEHNR and CDR2 FQNEAQ (reference sequence). Trimming shortened V by 1 base and J by 5 bases, and 6 bases separated the two germline ends. There are 12 residues in the CDR3. The CDR3 DNA reads TGTGCCAGCAGCTTAGGTGTCGACGAGCAGTACTTC. Its protein product is CASSLGVDEQYF.

The chain carries TRBV19 and TRBJ1-4; 8 nucleotides line up with TRBD1. Looked up from germline, CDR1 is LNHDA and CDR2 is SQIVND (reference sequence). The CDR3 is 16 amino acids. The trim removed 3 bases at V and 8 bases at J, leaving 11 bases unmatched. This CDR3 reads CASSMGTGQGFEKLFF. CDR3 nucleotide sequence: TGTGCCAGTAGTATGGGCACCGGACAGGGATTCGAAAAACTGTTTTTT.

The CDR3 coding sequence is TGTGCCAGCAGTAGTAGCGGGACTTACGAGCAGTACTTC. Its translation: CASSSSGTYEQYF. The chain recombines TRBV12-3 or TRBV12-4 with TRBJ2-7; TRBD2 matches at 8 bases. The ends lost 5 bases at V and 4 bases at J; junction bases unmatched: 4. The CDR3 extends over 13 amino acids.

The chain carries TRBV20-1 and TRBJ1-4; 7 nucleotides align to TRBD1. V dropped 3 bases and J dropped 8; count of bases not matched to a gene: 6. The germline V gene encodes CDR1 DFQATT and CDR2 SNEGSKA (reference sequence). The length of the CDR3 is 13 residues. The CDR3 DNA sequence: TGCAGTGCTAGTCGGGACAGCGTGGAAAAACTGTTTTTT. It codes for CSASRDSVEKLFF.

The chain employs TRBV11-2 and TRBJ2-7; tentatively, D is TRBD2 (6 bases). V lost 3 bases and J 2 bases, leaving 17 bases between the germline ends. Germline V gives CDR1 SGHAT, CDR2 FQNNGV. The CDR3 loop spans 16 amino acids. This CDR3 is CASSFIQAGIPYEQYF. In DNA form, the CDR3 reads TGTGCCAGCAGCTTCATACAAGCGGGTATCCCCTACGAGCAGTACTTC.

This chain connects TRBV5-5 to TRBJ2-1; 7 nucleotides agree with TRBD2. Germline CDR1 reads SGHKS; CDR2 reads YYEKEE (reference sequence). This CDR3 region has 15 residues. Unmatched junction bases numbered 9, after V lost 4 bases and J lost 5 bases. DNA of the CDR3: TGTGCCAGCAGCGTAATAAGCGGGACTAACAATGAGCAGTTCTTC. This gives the protein CASSVISGTNNEQFF.

V usage is TRBV6-5 and J usage is TRBJ2-7; D uncertain. In germline, CDR1 is MNHEY, CDR2 SVGAGI. V gave up 0 bases and J gave up 4 bases, with 10 bases separating them. This CDR3 is 14 amino acids long. CDR3 in amino acids: CASSYSSVRYEQYF. The CDR3 DNA is TGTGCCAGCAGTTACTCGTCCGTTCGTTACGAGCAGTACTTC.

In DNA form, the CDR3 reads TGTGCCATCAGTGAGGGGACAGGGCCCACCTACGAGCAGTACTTC. It specifies CAISEGTGPTYEQYF. The chain couples TRBV10-3 to TRBJ2-7; 9 bases fit TRBD1. The CDR3 extends over 15 amino acids. The V segment lost 2 bases and the J segment 2 bases; nucleotides outside the gene matches: 4. Germline V gene sequence: CDR1 ENHRY, CDR2 SYGVKD.

The V gene is TRBV6-5, the J gene TRBJ1-1; D remains ambiguous. The CDR3 length is 13 residues. Germline V gene sequence: CDR1 MNHEY, CDR2 SVGAGI. The V end was cut by 7 bases, the J end by 0 bases, with 9 bases between. The CDR3 protein is CASTRGMNTEAFF. In DNA form, the CDR3 reads TGTGCCAGCACCCGGGGAATGAACACTGAAGCTTTCTTT.

The CDR3 protein is CASSPRTSGRDTQYF. The DNA of the CDR3 is TGTGCCAGCAGCCCCAGGACTAGCGGGAGAGATACGCAGTATTTT. The J gene is TRBJ2-3, the V gene TRBV7-3, with 13 positions matching TRBD2. The CDR3 consists of 15 residues. The ends lost 5 bases at V and 5 bases at J; junction bases unmatched: 4. In germline, CDR1 is SGHTA, CDR2 FQGTGA.

This chain links TRBV29-1 with TRBJ2-1, with D tentatively TRBD2 (6 bases). V lost 7 bases, J lost 1 base, and 14 bases lay in between. The CDR3 is 14 amino acids. CDR1 and CDR2 (germline): SQVTM, ANQGSEA. The CDR3 DNA reads TGCAGCGCCCGTGTTAGCGGTTCCTACAATGAGCAGTTCTTC. This encodes CSARVSGSYNEQFF.

Only a few counts were recorded for this clone. The rearrangement joins TRBV7-9 to TRBJ1-5; D remains unclear. The germline V gene has CDR1 SEHNR and CDR2 FQNEAQ (reference sequence). The V end lost 2 bases, the J end lost 8 bases, and 10 bases lay between the germline ends. The CDR3 has 13 amino acids. The CDR3: CASSLNVAEPQHF. The CDR3 DNA follows: TGTGCCAGCAGCTTAAATGTGGCGGAGCCCCAGCATTTT.

This clone was counted once. This chain connects TRBV2 to TRBJ2-7; 8 nucleotides align to TRBD2. Trimming took 4 bases from V and 5 from J; bases not matched to a gene: 4. The germline V gene encodes CDR1 SNHLY and CDR2 FYNNEI. The CDR3 is 13 amino acids. The DNA for the CDR3 is TGTGCCAGCAGTGTCAGCGGGAGTCACGAGCAGTACTTC. Protein: CASSVSGSHEQYF. Using reference TRBV2 and TRBJ2-7 for the parts outside the CDR3, the full variable domain is EPEVTQTPSHQVTQMGQEVILRCVPISNHLYFYWYRQILGQKVEFLVSFYNNEISEKSEIFDDQFSVERPDGSNFTLKIRSTKLEDSAMYFCASSVSGSHEQYFGPGTRLTVT.

The V gene is TRBV18, the J gene TRBJ2-1; a weak D match, TRBD2 (6 bases). Trimming shortened V by 1 base and J by 9 bases, and 16 bases separated the two germline ends. Germline loops: CDR1 KGHSH, CDR2 LQKENI. The CDR3 totals 15 residues. The CDR3, as DNA: TGTGCCAGCTCACCACAGGAACCGGGGGTTGGTGAGCAGTTCTTC. Encoded protein: CASSPQEPGVGEQFF.

This chain connects TRBV7-6 to TRBJ2-1; 10 bases match TRBD2. V was clipped by 5 bases and J by 3 bases; unmatched bases: 7. This CDR3 is built from 16 residues. Germline loops: CDR1 SGHVS, CDR2 FNYEAQ. The CDR3 spells CASSRIAGGYYNEQFF. The CDR3 coding sequence is TGTGCCAGCAGCAGAATAGCGGGAGGCTACTACAATGAGCAGTTCTTC.

The rearrangement uses TRBV4-3 and TRBJ1-1; possible D gene TRBD1, 5 bases. The germline V gene has CDR1 LGHNA and CDR2 YSLEER. Deletions cut 4 bases from V and 4 bases from J, with 7 bases between. The CDR3 is made up of 12 amino acids. The chain's CDR3 is CASSLQGTEAFF. CDR3 coding DNA: TGCGCCAGCAGCCTCCAGGGCACTGAAGCTTTCTTT.

This clone has only a few counts. This rearrangement joins TRBV27 to TRBJ2-1, with 7 bases that match TRBD2. J lost 0 bases, V lost 1 base, and 6 bases had no gene match. Germline CDR1 is MNHEY and CDR2 is SMNVEV (reference sequence). The CDR3 spans 17 residues. CDR3 amino acids: CASSLLGGGSSYNEQFF. DNA for the CDR3: TGTGCCAGCAGTTTATTAGGCGGGGGTAGCTCCTACAATGAGCAGTTCTTC.